These 21 T cell receptor beta chains came from one sample sequenced in a study of blood T cell repertoires in COVID-19. Sequencing used immunoSEQ multiplex PCR; TCRdb keeps in-frame clones, though not all of them. The top ten clones hold around 9.5% of a sample with about 180,000 clones, under 85% of them seen once. Source material: peripheral blood. The source is a woman of 80 years or more with acute or convalescent COVID-19.

This clone was seen more than once but under ten times. J is TRBJ1-1 and V is TRBV5-1, with no clear D. With 3 bases removed from V and 6 bases from J, the gap between germline ends came to 12 bases. The V gene's germline CDR1 is SGHRS and CDR2 YFSETQ. This CDR3 region has 13 residues. CDR3 residues: CASSSRSRAEAFF. The DNA for the CDR3 is TGCGCCAGCAGCTCTCGCAGTCGGGCTGAAGCTTTCTTT.

The V gene is TRBV9, the J gene TRBJ2-6; maybe TRBD2 (5 bases). There are 18 residues in the CDR3. From germline, CDR1 is SGDLS and CDR2 YYNGEE. V was trimmed by 0 bases and J by 4 bases, leaving 17 bases between them. The CDR3 DNA sequence: TGTGCCAGCAGCGTAGTATCCCTAAGTTCGGGAGGGGCCAACGTCCTGACTTTC. Its protein is CASSVVSLSSGGANVLTF.

DNA for the CDR3: TGTGCCAGCAGTCCTTTTAGGGGCCGGGCTCAAGGCTATGGCTACACCTTC. Translation gives CASSPFRGRAQGYGYTF. This sequence joins TRBV27 and TRBJ1-2; D possibly corresponds to TRBD1 (5 bases). The CDR3 spans 17 residues. Germline V gene lookup returns CDR1 MNHEY and CDR2 SMNVEV (reference sequence). Trimming cost V 5 bases and J 4 bases, with 23 bases left between them.

This chain connects TRBV5-1 to TRBJ2-3, with D possibly being TRBD1 (5 bases). This CDR3 is 15 amino acids long. Germline lookup yields CDR1 SGHRS and CDR2 YFSETQ. Trimming took 1 base from V and 2 from J, leaving 11 bases between them. The CDR3 here is CASSLRTGDTDTQYF. In nucleotides, the CDR3 is TGCGCCAGCAGCTTGAGAACAGGAGACACAGATACGCAGTATTTT.

The chain joins TRBV7-2 to TRBJ2-1, with 7 bases fitting TRBD2. Germline trimming cut 3 bases from V and 9 bases from J; bases unmatched to any gene: 2. The CDR3 extends over 12 amino acids. The germline V gene has CDR1 SGHTA and CDR2 FQGNSA. Written as DNA, the CDR3 is TGTGCCAGCAGCTTTTGGGGGGGTGAGCAGTTCTTC. It translates to CASSFWGGEQFF.

This clone was picked up a small number of times. The rearrangement joins TRBV7-2 to TRBJ1-2, with D possibly matching TRBD1 (6 bases). This CDR3 region has 12 residues. The V end was cut by 1 base, the J end by 8 bases, with 8 bases between. Germline values: CDR1 SGHTA, CDR2 FQGNSA. The CDR3 coding sequence is TGTGCCAGCAGCTTAGACAGGGTCGGCTACACCTTC. Residues: CASSLDRVGYTF. Variable domain in full (rest from reference TRBV7-2 and TRBJ1-2): GAGVSQSPSNKVTEKGKDVELRCDPISGHTALYWYRQSLGQGLEFLIYFQGNSAPDKSGLPSDRFSAERTGGSVSTLTIQRTQQEDSAVYLCASSLDRVGYTFGSGTRLTVV.

The chain uses TRBV14 and TRBJ1-3, with D uncertain. The CDR3 totals 17 residues. Per the germline V gene, CDR1 is SGHDN and CDR2 is FVKESK. Trimming stripped 4 bases from V and 0 bases from J, with 16 bases between. The CDR3 DNA follows: TGTGCCAGCAGCCCTTTCGGGAGAGTCCACTCTGGAAACACCATATATTTT. Protein sequence: CASSPFGRVHSGNTIYF.

CDR3 sequence (DNA): TGTGCCAGCAGCTCCCGGACTAGCGGGGGGTTCCAAGAGACCCAGTACTTC. This sequence encodes CASSSRTSGGFQETQYF. This chain connects TRBV7-9 to TRBJ2-5; 14 positions agree with TRBD2. J gave up 1 base and V 4 bases, and 5 bases lay outside the gene matches. The germline CDR1 and CDR2 sequences are SEHNR and FQNEAQ (reference sequence). CDR3 length: 17 residues.

This clone came up a few times. The CDR3 sequence is CASSLDRGILSGNTIYF. The CDR3 bases are TGTGCCAGCAGCTTAGATCGAGGGATTCTCTCTGGAAACACCATATATTTT. The gene calls are TRBV11-2 and TRBJ1-3; D not certain. V lost 0 bases and J lost 0, with 12 bases in between. The CDR3 is 17 residues long. Germline CDR1 reads SGHAT; CDR2 reads FQNNGV.

This chain connects TRBV5-4 to TRBJ2-5; possibly TRBD2 for D (6 bases). This CDR3 spans 13 amino acids. Germline V gene data show CDR1 as SGHNT and CDR2 as YYREEE (reference sequence). Trimming pared 6 bases from V and 2 bases from J, leaving 11 bases between. DNA for the CDR3: TGTGCCAGCACCCGGGGGTATCAAGAGACCCAGTACTTC. Translating it yields CASTRGYQETQYF.

This chain connects TRBV5-4 to TRBJ2-1, with D maybe TRBD2 (7 bases). CDR1 is SGHNT and CDR2 is YYREEE in the germline V gene (reference sequence). CDR3 size: 16 residues. Trimming removed 4 bases at V and 0 bases at J, with 14 bases between. The CDR3 loop is CASSTRAGASYNEQFF. CDR3 DNA sequence: TGTGCCAGCAGCACCCGGGCGGGGGCCTCCTACAATGAGCAGTTCTTC.

The chain has TRBV28 and TRBJ1-5, with 7 bases lining up with TRBD1. This CDR3 is 14 amino acids long. Trimming at V came to 6 bases and at J to 1 base, leaving 3 bases not matched to a gene. In germline, CDR1 is MDHEN, CDR2 SYDVKM. This CDR3 is CASRRQGSNQPQHF. DNA of the CDR3: TGTGCCAGCAGGAGACAGGGCAGCAATCAGCCCCAGCATTTT.

The rearrangement uses TRBV5-6 and TRBJ2-7; TRBD2 might be the D (5 bases). Per germline, CDR1 SGHDT and CDR2 YYEEEE. The V end was cut by 0 bases, the J end by 8 bases, with 9 bases between. The CDR3 sequence is 12 residues long. CDR3 region: CASSLEEAKQYF. The CDR3 DNA reads as TGTGCCAGCAGCTTGGAGGAGGCGAAGCAGTACTTC.

This chain links TRBV12-3 or TRBV12-4 with TRBJ1-1, with TRBD1 matching over 11 bases. Trimming removed 6 bases from V and 6 bases from J; junction bases left unmatched: 3. The CDR3 extends over 13 amino acids. The CDR3 region has the DNA TGTGCCAGCAGCCCGGGACAGGGGGCTGAAGCTTTCTTT. Residues: CASSPGQGAEAFF.

This sequence joins TRBV3-1 (or the pseudogene TRBV3-2) and TRBJ2-7; no firm D call. CDR1 is LGHDT, CDR2 YNNKEL, per germline (reference sequence). The germline V and J ends were trimmed by 5 bases and 0 bases, with 20 bases remaining between them. This CDR3 contains 17 residues. The CDR3 region is CASSLSSGGWSSYEQYF. CDR3 nucleotides: TGTGCCAGCAGCTTATCTTCGGGTGGGTGGTCCTCCTACGAGCAGTACTTC.

J is TRBJ2-1 and V is TRBV6-1; TRBD2 matches at 7 bases. The CDR3 is 15 amino acids. Germline V gene sequence: CDR1 MNHNS, CDR2 SASEGT. The V and J ends lost 0 bases and 5 bases, in that order; junction bases with no gene match: 4. CDR3 sequence: CASSEAGDYNNEQFF. CDR3 coding DNA: TGTGCCAGCAGTGAAGCTGGGGACTACAACAATGAGCAGTTCTTC.

As DNA, the CDR3 is TGTGCCAGCAGTTATATTAGGAGCGGTAGCACAGATACGCAGTATTTT. Protein product: CASSYIRSGSTDTQYF. The chain recombines TRBV6-5 with TRBJ2-3, with a tentative D call TRBD2 (5 bases). V was cut by 3 bases and J by 0 bases, with 13 bases left in between. Looked up from germline, CDR1 is MNHEY and CDR2 is SVGAGI. The CDR3 totals 16 residues.

A few counts support this clone. This sequence joins TRBV7-8 and TRBJ2-2; D uncertain. CDR3 length: 13 amino acids. Deletions cut 1 base from V and 7 bases from J, with 7 bases between. Germline V gene data show CDR1 as SGHVS and CDR2 as FQNEAQ. CDR3: CASSLGSHGELFF. The CDR3 coding sequence is TGTGCCAGCAGCTTAGGGAGCCACGGGGAGCTGTTTTTT.

The chain couples TRBV12-3 or TRBV12-4 to TRBJ1-1; tentative D call: TRBD1 (6 bases). The V gene lost 5 bases and the J gene lost 8 bases, with 12 bases spanning the gap. This CDR3 is built from 12 residues. The CDR3 protein is CASSPRGGEAFF. The CDR3 bases are TGTGCCAGCAGTCCAAGGGGGGGGGAAGCTTTCTTT.

The rearrangement joins TRBV27 to TRBJ1-5; D remains unclear. Per germline, CDR1 MNHEY and CDR2 SMNVEV (reference sequence). The CDR3 length is 12 residues. The ends were cut back, 5 bases at V and 1 base at J, with 3 bases in the middle. The CDR3 nucleotides read TGTGCCAGCAGTACAAGCAATCAGCCCCAGCATTTT. Protein: CASSTSNQPQHF.

The chain carries TRBV7-2 and TRBJ1-6; TRBD1 agrees at 9 bases. Per germline, CDR1 SGHTA and CDR2 FQGNSA. V shed 1 base and J 7 bases; nucleotides not matched to a gene: 5. The CDR3 runs to 16 residues. The CDR3 spells CASSLVAGQGNSPLHF. The DNA for the CDR3 is TGTGCCAGCAGCTTAGTCGCGGGACAGGGAAATTCACCCCTCCACTTT.